The 9 T cell receptor beta chains in this list originate from one sample, sequenced in a study of blood T cell repertoires in COVID-19. Data came from immunoSEQ multiplex PCR; TCRdb stores just in-frame clones and leaves some out. The sample lists some 170,000 clones; 80% to 90% were seen once. Source material: peripheral blood. Every receptor here comes from a human donor in a cohort sampled during active COVID-19.

This sequence joins TRBV10-2 and TRBJ2-3; possibly TRBD1 for D (7 bases). V shed 7 bases and J shed 6 bases, with 14 bases lying between them. CDR3 length: 13 residues. Germline CDR1 reads WSHSY; CDR2 reads SAAADI. The CDR3 DNA reads TGCGCCAGCAAAGCAGGGGGGTCCGATACGCAGTATTTT. It yields the protein CASKAGGSDTQYF.

The rearrangement joins TRBV28 to TRBJ2-7; D is uncertain. CDR3 length: 13 residues. Looked up from germline, CDR1 is MDHEN and CDR2 is SYDVKM. Trimming pared 3 bases from V and 6 bases from J, leaving 12 bases between. Here the CDR3 DNA reads TGTGCCAGCAGTTTGTCCGGGTTTGGCGAGCAGTACTTC. It specifies CASSLSGFGEQYF.

For this clone: Additional DNA sequences in this sample encode the identical CDR3. The chain employs TRBV5-1 and TRBJ2-7, with D possibly TRBD1 on 6 matching bases. Germline V gene data show CDR1 as SGHRS and CDR2 as YFSETQ. There are 12 residues in the CDR3. V lost 3 bases to trimming and J lost 4 bases, with 8 bases between them. The CDR3 nucleotides are TGCGCCAGCAGCTCGCAGGGGTACGAGCAGTACTTC. Translated, it gives CASSSQGYEQYF. Drawing the rest from reference TRBV5-1 and TRBJ2-7, the complete variable domain is KAGVTQTPRYLIKTRGQQVTLSCSPISGHRSVSWYQQTPGQGLQFLFEYFSETQRNKGNFPGRFSGRQFSNSRSEMNVSTLELGDSALYLCASSSQGYEQYFGPGTRLTVT.

The rearrangement uses TRBV27 and TRBJ1-1; TRBD1 is a possible D gene (6 bases). Between the trimmed V and J ends, which lost 0 bases and 1 base, there was a span of 15 bases. The germline V gene has CDR1 MNHEY and CDR2 SMNVEV (reference sequence). CDR3 size: 17 residues. The CDR3 region is CASSLSGRDTWNTEAFF. In nucleotides, the CDR3 is TGTGCCAGCAGTTTATCGGGCCGGGACACCTGGAACACTGAAGCTTTCTTT.

The chain joins TRBV15 to TRBJ2-1, with D perhaps matching TRBD1 (6 bases). This CDR3 is 19 amino acids long. V lost 4 bases and J 0 bases, leaving 22 bases between the germline ends. Germline CDR1 reads LNHNV; CDR2 reads YYDKDF (reference sequence). Here the CDR3 DNA reads TGTGCCACCAGCATCTCCGAGAGGGCAGGGGAGACCTCCTACAATGAGCAGTTCTTC. It specifies CATSISERAGETSYNEQFF.

The genes are TRBV12-1 and TRBJ1-5; TRBD1, the table's D call, lacks a check against the DNA. TRBV12-1 is given as a pseudogene. The CDR3 spans 14 residues. DNA for the CDR3: TGTGCCAGCAGCTTTGCAGGGGACAATCAGCCCCAGCATTTT. This translates into CASSFAGDNQPQHF.

The chain uses TRBV10-3 and TRBJ2-5, with TRBD1 matching 9 bases. CDR3 length equals 15 residues. Germline values: CDR1 ENHRY, CDR2 SYGVKD. V was clipped by 3 bases and J by 5 bases; unmatched bases: 7. CDR3: CAISDPGTGRETQYF. DNA for the CDR3: TGTGCCATCAGTGACCCCGGGACAGGGAGGGAGACCCAGTACTTC.

The chain recombines TRBV19 with TRBJ2-1; 8 bases line up with TRBD2. The trim removed 7 bases at V and 9 bases at J, leaving 8 bases unmatched. Looked up from germline, CDR1 is LNHDA and CDR2 is SQIVND (reference sequence). The CDR3 sequence is 13 residues long. CDR3 amino acids: CASTEGLVSEQFF. The CDR3 nucleotides read TGTGCCAGTACCGAGGGACTAGTATCTGAGCAGTTCTTC.

The chain is built from TRBV14 and TRBJ2-3; possibly TRBD2 for D (5 bases). This CDR3 has 19 amino acids. V lost 0 bases, J lost 1 base, and 20 bases lay in between. Germline-derived CDR1 and CDR2 are SGHDN and FVKESK. CDR3: CASSQDSVTSRLGTDTQYF. CDR3 nucleotides: TGTGCCAGCAGCCAAGATTCGGTTACTAGTCGCCTTGGCACAGATACGCAGTATTTT.